A single sample is the source of the 29 T cell receptor beta chains below, sequenced in a study of cytomegalovirus exposure and HLA in healthy donors (dated by TCRdb to about 2017). The library was built by means of the immunoSEQ multiplex PCR assay. For the multiplex PCR, a mixture combining 60 forward primers for TCR Vbeta segments and 13 reverse primers for TCR Jbeta segments was used. The table comes from immuneACCESS by way of TCRdb, which keeps in-frame sequences with V and J called. Part of the clones is missing from these tables; in studies checked, under half for an unresolved V gene and the rest for unknown reasons. The table for this sample lists more than 100,000 clones; about 83% of them were counted only once. Of the sample, less than 3% is held by the ten largest clones. Sequencing was carried out using PBMCs. These receptors all stem from a woman aged 40 to 50 in good health and CMV-seropositive.

This sequence joins TRBV9 and TRBJ1-2, with 11 positions matching TRBD1. This CDR3 region has 16 residues. J was trimmed by 4 bases and V by 4 bases; bases with no gene match: 9. Looked up from germline, CDR1 is SGDLS and CDR2 is YYNGEE. The CDR3 coding sequence is TGTGCCAGCAGCCCGTCCGGGACAGGGGGTCCCTATGGCTACACCTTC. The encoded protein is CASSPSGTGGPYGYTF.

V usage is TRBV25-1 and J usage is TRBJ2-7; tentative D call: TRBD2 (5 bases). This CDR3 spans 15 amino acids. CDR1 and CDR2 from the germline V gene are MGHDK and SYGVNS. The V end was cut by 2 bases, the J end by 0 bases, with 11 bases between. CDR3 DNA: TGTGCCAGCAGTGAACCCGGACTCCCCTCCTACGAGCAGTACTTC. It is translated as CASSEPGLPSYEQYF.

The rearrangement links TRBV16 to TRBJ2-7, with 11 bases aligning to TRBD1. The germline CDR1 and CDR2 sequences are KGHSY and FQNENV. The trim removed 0 bases at V and 3 bases at J, leaving 1 base unmatched. CDR3 length equals 15 residues. As DNA, the CDR3 is TGTGCCAGCAGCCAATCCGGGACAGGGGGCTACGAGCAGTACTTC. It encodes CASSQSGTGGYEQYF.

The rearrangement links TRBV14 to TRBJ1-1, with TRBD1 as a possible D gene (5 bases). Germline assignment: CDR1 SGHDN and CDR2 FVKESK. Trimming removed 4 bases from V and 5 bases from J, with 17 bases in between. The CDR3 spans 15 residues. This CDR3 is CASSPRAGTGTEAFF. CDR3 nucleotides: TGTGCCAGCAGCCCCCGAGCGGGGACCGGGACTGAAGCTTTCTTT.

This chain joins TRBV15 and TRBJ2-6; D gene uncertain. Trimming removed 3 bases at V and 2 bases at J, with 8 bases between. The germline V gene has CDR1 LNHNV and CDR2 YYDKDF (reference sequence). CDR3 length: 15 amino acids. The CDR3 here is CATSRRRAGANVLTF. In nucleotides, the CDR3 is TGTGCCACCAGCAGGCGACGGGCTGGGGCCAACGTCCTGACTTTC.

The chain recombines TRBV4-1 with TRBJ2-7, with a tentative D call TRBD1 (6 bases). V dropped 2 bases and J dropped 4 bases, with 9 bases sitting between them. This CDR3 contains 13 residues. Germline V lookup: CDR1 MGHRA, CDR2 YSYEKL. CDR3 sequence (DNA): TGCGCCAGCAGCCAATCTACAGGGTACGAGCAGTACTTC. This codes for CASSQSTGYEQYF.

The V gene is TRBV5-6, the J gene TRBJ1-2, with 8 bases lining up with TRBD1. The V gene's germline CDR1 is SGHDT and CDR2 YYEEEE. The V and J ends lost 2 bases and 4 bases, in that order; junction bases with no gene match: 10. This CDR3 is built from 16 residues. This CDR3 is CASSFHPETGGYGYTF. The CDR3 DNA reads as TGTGCCAGCAGCTTCCACCCTGAAACAGGGGGCTATGGCTACACCTTC.

About this clone: The junction and the germline gene differ at one end; a read error may be behind it. Different DNA sequences within this sample yield the same CDR3. V is TRBV2 and J is TRBJ1-6; 7 bases are a match to TRBD1. The V gene's germline CDR1 is SNHLY and CDR2 FYNNEI. The CDR3 loop spans 13 amino acids. For the CDR3, the DNA is TGTGCCAGCAGGGGGGACAGATCTTCACCCCTCCACTTC. Its translation is CASRGDRSSPLHF.

The gene calls are TRBV4-2 and TRBJ1-6; no reliable D call. Trimming pared 7 bases from V and 8 bases from J, leaving 3 bases between. The CDR3 has 10 amino acids. In germline, CDR1 is LGHNA, CDR2 YNFKEQ. CDR3 nucleotides: TGTGCCAGCACTGATTCACCCCTCCACTTT. It encodes CASTDSPLHF.

The rearrangement links TRBV7-6 to TRBJ2-7; possibly TRBD1 for D (6 bases). This CDR3 spans 13 amino acids. Trimming left V 7 bases short and J 2 bases short, with 12 bases between. CDR1 is SGHVS, CDR2 FNYEAQ, per germline. DNA of the CDR3: TGTGCCAGCACCCGGGACATCCCCTACGAGCAGTACTTC. This translates into CASTRDIPYEQYF.

The count of this clone is one. The CDR3 nucleotides read TGTGCCAGCAGTCCCGGCAGGCAAGAAAAACTGTTTTTT. This encodes CASSPGRQEKLFF. The rearrangement joins TRBV7-2 to TRBJ1-4; D remains unclear. The CDR3 loop spans 13 amino acids. From germline, CDR1 is SGHTA and CDR2 FQGNSA. V was cut by 6 bases and J by 8 bases, with 13 bases left in between.

The count of this clone is one. This chain links TRBV6-4 with TRBJ2-1, with 12 bases aligning to TRBD2. The CDR3 has 16 residues. CDR1 and CDR2 from the germline V gene are MRHNA and SNTAGT. The V and J ends lost 0 bases and 12 bases, in that order; junction bases with no gene match: 9. The CDR3 loop is CASSDSVTSGGPGQFF. The CDR3 bases are TGTGCCAGCAGTGACTCGGTGACTAGCGGGGGTCCGGGGCAGTTCTTC.

The chain has TRBV9 and TRBJ2-1; 7 bases align to TRBD1. J lost 5 bases, V lost 3 bases, and 2 bases had no gene match. CDR1 and CDR2 from the germline V gene are SGDLS and YYNGEE. The CDR3 totals 13 residues. CDR3 in DNA: TGTGCCAGCAGCGCGGGACAGCACAATGAGCAGTTCTTC. Translated, it gives CASSAGQHNEQFF.

This clone occurred a few times. This rearrangement joins TRBV6-5 to TRBJ1-2, with TRBD1 identical over 7 bases. The J segment lost 0 bases and the V segment lost 6 bases, leaving 7 bases of the junction unmatched. This CDR3 has 15 amino acids. CDR1 is MNHEY, CDR2 SVGAGI, per germline. The CDR3 protein is CASSETGDSNYGYTF. CDR3 nucleotide sequence: TGTGCCAGCAGCGAAACAGGGGATTCTAACTATGGCTACACCTTC.

The chain recombines TRBV19 with TRBJ2-6; D possibly corresponds to TRBD2 (5 bases). V dropped 5 bases and J dropped 0 bases, with 17 bases sitting between them. The V gene's germline CDR1 is LNHDA and CDR2 SQIVND (reference sequence). CDR3 size: 18 residues. As DNA, the CDR3 is TGTGCCAGTAGTGGGCCCATCGTTCGGGACTCTGGGGCCAACGTCCTGACTTTC. It translates to CASSGPIVRDSGANVLTF.

This sequence joins TRBV15 and TRBJ2-5; D perhaps matches TRBD2 (5 bases). V was cut by 6 bases and J by 1 base, with 15 bases left in between. This CDR3 is built from 15 residues. CDR1 is LNHNV and CDR2 is YYDKDF in the germline V gene (reference sequence). CDR3: CATRHRAGVQETQYF. As DNA, the CDR3 is TGTGCCACCAGGCACCGGGCGGGTGTCCAAGAGACCCAGTACTTC.

The sample holds one count of this clone. CDR3 protein: CASSGPSLGGHSGELFF. CDR3 sequence (DNA): TGTGCCAGTAGTGGTCCAAGTCTGGGGGGGCACTCCGGGGAGCTGTTTTTT. The chain combines TRBV19 with TRBJ2-2; D may be TRBD2 (7 bases). This CDR3 spans 17 amino acids. V lost 5 bases, J lost 6 bases, and 22 bases lay in between. In germline, CDR1 is LNHDA, CDR2 SQIVND (reference sequence).

The J gene is TRBJ2-7, the V gene TRBV9, with D possibly matching TRBD2 (5 bases). The CDR3 totals 12 residues. Germline V lookup: CDR1 SGDLS, CDR2 YYNGEE. Trimming took 0 bases from V and 6 from J, leaving 7 bases between them. CDR3 sequence: CASSVDEGEQYF. The CDR3 DNA reads TGTGCCAGCAGCGTAGATGAGGGCGAGCAGTACTTC.

The chain uses TRBV5-1 and TRBJ1-5; 7 nucleotides agree with TRBD1. CDR1 and CDR2 (germline): SGHRS, YFSETQ. The trim removed 4 bases at V and 5 bases at J, leaving 9 bases unmatched. CDR3 length: 15 residues. CDR3 DNA sequence: TGCGCCAGCAGCGTAACAGGGGATGAGTATCAGCCCCAGCATTTT. Translation: CASSVTGDEYQPQHF.

The chain employs TRBV4-1 and TRBJ1-4, with 8 bases lining up with TRBD1. Germline assignment: CDR1 MGHRA and CDR2 YSYEKL. J was trimmed by 8 bases and V by 0 bases; bases with no gene match: 8. The CDR3 length is 16 residues. As DNA, the CDR3 is TGCGCCAGCAGCCAAGATCACGACAGGGGTTTAGAAAAACTGTTTTTT. This codes for CASSQDHDRGLEKLFF.

The CDR3 sequence is CASSSSSGAPHTSQETQYF. Here the CDR3 DNA reads TGTGCCAGCAGTTCATCGAGTGGGGCTCCCCATACAAGCCAAGAGACCCAGTACTTC. This chain links TRBV27 with TRBJ2-5; weak D call: TRBD1 (5 bases). Germline CDR1 reads MNHEY; CDR2 reads SMNVEV (reference sequence). V dropped 4 bases and J dropped 1 base, with 25 bases sitting between them. The CDR3 loop spans 19 amino acids.

This chain connects TRBV15 to TRBJ1-4; TRBD1 is a possible D gene (6 bases). The CDR3 is made up of 12 amino acids. Germline V lookup: CDR1 LNHNV, CDR2 YYDKDF (reference sequence). Trimming cost V 8 bases and J 8 bases, with 12 bases left between them. This chain's CDR3 is CATRGGAEKLFF. Written as DNA, the CDR3 is TGTGCCACCCGGGGGGGCGCCGAAAAACTGTTTTTT.

The CDR3 DNA sequence: TGCGCCAGCAGCTACAGGGGTGGCACTGAAGCTTTCTTT. It specifies CASSYRGGTEAFF. The chain carries TRBV4-1 and TRBJ1-1; 7 nucleotides align to TRBD1. Looked up from germline, CDR1 is MGHRA and CDR2 is YSYEKL. The CDR3 is 13 residues long. Unmatched junction bases numbered 4, after V lost 5 bases and J lost 4 bases.

This chain links TRBV4-3 with TRBJ1-4, with unresolved D. Germline CDR1 is LGHNA and CDR2 is YSLEER. Trimming pared 0 bases from V and 7 bases from J, leaving 9 bases between. The CDR3 totals 14 residues. CDR3 loop: CASSQDGFREKLFF. In DNA form, the CDR3 reads TGCGCCAGCAGCCAAGACGGTTTCCGTGAAAAACTGTTTTTT.

The chain employs TRBV5-4 and TRBJ2-5, with D maybe TRBD1 (6 bases). Trimming took 4 bases from V and 4 from J, leaving 11 bases between them. From germline, CDR1 is SGHNT and CDR2 YYREEE (reference sequence). The CDR3 runs 13 residues. The CDR3 nucleotides are TGTGCCAGCAGCGTGGACAGTCCAGAGACCCAGTACTTC. Translation: CASSVDSPETQYF.

This chain joins TRBV5-6 and TRBJ2-7; tentatively, D is TRBD1 (6 bases). Trimming left V 3 bases short and J 3 bases short, with 19 bases between. The CDR3 covers 16 residues. Germline assignment: CDR1 SGHDT and CDR2 YYEEEE. The CDR3 sequence: CASSSAPTGRLYEQYF. The CDR3 DNA follows: TGTGCCAGCAGCTCGGCCCCAACAGGGCGGCTCTACGAGCAGTACTTC.

This clone appeared once. The V call is TRBV4-2, the J call TRBJ1-5; D is undetermined. CDR3 length equals 14 residues. Germline CDR1 LGHNA, CDR2 YNFKEQ. With 2 bases removed from V and 3 bases from J, the gap between germline ends came to 8 bases. The chain's CDR3 is CASSQSLPNQPQHF. The CDR3 DNA sequence: TGTGCCAGCAGCCAAAGTCTACCCAATCAGCCCCAGCATTTT.

The CDR3 DNA follows: TGTGCCAGCAGCTTACAAGGACAGGGGGCAGGAGATACGCAGTATTTT. This encodes CASSLQGQGAGDTQYF. This chain uses TRBV7-2 with TRBJ2-3, with TRBD1 matching over 11 bases. The V and J ends lost 2 bases and 5 bases, in that order; junction bases with no gene match: 6. CDR1 is SGHTA and CDR2 is FQGNSA in the germline V gene. The CDR3 contains 16 residues.

The rearrangement uses TRBV5-6 and TRBJ1-6, with D uncertain. Trimming shortened V by 3 bases and J by 14 bases, and 12 bases separated the two germline ends. CDR1 is SGHDT, CDR2 YYEEEE, per germline. The CDR3 totals 12 residues. The CDR3 sequence is CASSSYSFTLHF. CDR3 DNA: TGTGCCAGCAGCTCCTACAGTTTTACCCTCCACTTT.